These 26 T cell receptor beta chains were sequenced from one sample in a study of OX40 agonist ivuxolimab in advanced cancers. Assay used: immunoSEQ multiplex PCR; TCRdb lists only in-frame clones, some missing. The sample carries 70,000 to 75,000 clones, roughly 88% recorded once. Sequenced here: CD4+ or CD8+ T cells sorted from blood, sampled in a trial of the OX40 agonist ivuxolimab. The source is an adult with an advanced solid tumor such as melanoma, head and neck, liver or kidney cancer.

This rearrangement joins TRBV5-1 to TRBJ1-1; 7 nucleotides line up with TRBD1. In germline, CDR1 is SGHRS, CDR2 YFSETQ. The CDR3 is 14 residues long. J lost 8 bases, V lost 0 bases, and 7 bases had no gene match. CDR3 amino acids: CASSLANLGGEAFF. CDR3 sequence (DNA): TGCGCCAGCAGCTTGGCCAATTTAGGGGGCGAAGCTTTCTTT. Drawing the rest from reference TRBV5-1 and TRBJ1-1, the complete variable domain is KAGVTQTPRYLIKTRGQQVTLSCSPISGHRSVSWYQQTPGQGLQFLFEYFSETQRNKGNFPGRFSGRQFSNSRSEMNVSTLELGDSALYLCASSLANLGGEAFFGQGTRLTVV.

As for this clone: Without the conserved terminal phenylalanine or tryptophan, this CDR3 likely stems from a read error. The limits of the CDR3 on the DNA are not certain, so only TCRdb's listed CDR3 is given. The V gene is TRBV20-1, the J gene TRBJ2-4; the D call TRBD2 from the table was never checked on the DNA. Per the germline V gene, CDR1 is DFQATT and CDR2 is SNEGSKA (reference sequence). A total of 9 residues make up the CDR3, ends included. The CDR3 here is CSAPKRGGD.

This clone was counted only a few times. V is TRBV18 and J is TRBJ2-7, with 9 bases that match TRBD1. V lost 2 bases, J lost 2 bases, and 1 base stayed unmatched. The CDR3 covers 14 residues. CDR1 and CDR2 from the germline V gene are KGHSH and LQKENI. In nucleotides, the CDR3 is TGTGCCAGCTCACCAGGGACAGGGCCCTACGAGCAGTACTTC. Protein sequence: CASSPGTGPYEQYF.

The chain recombines TRBV2 with TRBJ2-5; D gene uncertain. CDR3 length equals 13 residues. Trimming left V 3 bases short and J 1 base short, with 6 bases between. Germline V CDR1 and CDR2: SNHLY, FYNNEI. CDR3 in amino acids: CASSERSQETQYF. The CDR3 DNA reads TGTGCCAGCAGTGAGCGGTCCCAAGAGACCCAGTACTTC.

V and J are TRBV11-2 and TRBJ2-3; 11 bases are a match to TRBD2. After removal of 5 bases from V and 3 bases from J, the junction contained 7 bases not matched to a gene. Germline assignment: CDR1 SGHAT and CDR2 FQNNGV. The CDR3 is 16 amino acids. This chain's CDR3 is CASSPTLAGETDTQYF. CDR3 bases: TGTGCCAGCAGCCCTACACTAGCGGGGGAGACAGATACGCAGTATTTT. The variable domain in full, with the rest retrieved from reference TRBV11-2 and TRBJ2-3, is EAGVAQSPRYKIIEKRQSVAFWCNPISGHATLYWYQQILGQGPKLLIQFQNNGVVDDSQLPKDRFSAERLKGVDSTLKIQPAKLEDSAVYLCASSPTLAGETDTQYFGPGTRLTVL.

This chain links TRBV6-5 with TRBJ2-7, with TRBD2 identical over 7 bases. The CDR3 is made up of 14 amino acids. The V gene's germline CDR1 is MNHEY and CDR2 SVGAGI. V shed 7 bases, J shed 1 base, and the junction held 7 bases outside the gene matches. CDR3 sequence reads: CASTTGGRSYEQYF. Here the CDR3 DNA reads TGTGCCAGCACCACGGGGGGACGGTCCTACGAGCAGTACTTC.

The gene calls are TRBV5-1 and TRBJ2-2; D unclear. This CDR3 spans 13 amino acids. Germline V CDR1 and CDR2: SGHRS, YFSETQ. Trimming removed 0 bases from V and 5 bases from J, with 5 bases in between. The CDR3 is CASSLVATGELFF. The DNA for the CDR3 is TGCGCCAGCAGCTTGGTGGCGACCGGGGAGCTGTTTTTT.

The chain recombines TRBV28 with TRBJ2-5; TRBD2 is a possible D gene (7 bases). The CDR3 consists of 14 residues. Germline CDR1 and CDR2: MDHEN and SYDVKM. V lost 3 bases and J 5 bases, leaving 13 bases between the germline ends. The CDR3 protein is CASSFYRGAETQYF. The CDR3 nucleotides are TGTGCCAGCAGTTTCTATCGGGGGGCGGAGACCCAGTACTTC.

The chain is built from TRBV29-1 and TRBJ2-3; D assignment may be TRBD1 or TRBD2 (6 bases each). The CDR3 runs 13 residues. Germline assignment: CDR1 SQVTM and CDR2 ANQGSEA. With 6 bases removed from V and 2 bases from J, the gap between germline ends came to 12 bases. CDR3: CSVWRGATDTQYF. The CDR3 DNA is TGCAGCGTCTGGAGGGGGGCCACAGATACGCAGTATTTT.

The rearrangement links TRBV2 to TRBJ1-6; 7 positions match TRBD1. This CDR3 is built from 14 residues. The germline V gene encodes CDR1 SNHLY and CDR2 FYNNEI. V was clipped by 6 bases and J by 6 bases; unmatched bases: 5. The CDR3 coding sequence is TGTGCCAGCAGACTCGACAGGGTTAATTCACCCCTCCACTTT. It yields the protein CASRLDRVNSPLHF.

The chain uses TRBV5-8 and TRBJ1-4, with D unclear. CDR3 size: 15 residues. CDR1 and CDR2 from the germline V gene are SGHTS and YDEGEE. Trimming left V 6 bases short and J 5 bases short, with 17 bases between. The CDR3, as DNA: TGTGCCAGCACCCCGACGGCAGTGACAAATGAAAAACTGTTTTTT. It specifies CASTPTAVTNEKLFF.

The V gene is TRBV7-8, the J gene TRBJ1-3; D gene unclear. This CDR3 spans 15 amino acids. The ends were cut back, 4 bases at V and 0 bases at J, with 10 bases in the middle. Germline V gene sequence: CDR1 SGHVS, CDR2 FQNEAQ. This chain's CDR3 is CASSSGLTSGNTIYF. The CDR3 nucleotides read TGTGCCAGCAGCTCCGGACTGACCTCTGGAAACACCATATATTTT.

The chain combines TRBV4-2 with TRBJ2-1; D remains ambiguous. Germline V CDR1 and CDR2: LGHNA, YNFKEQ. The CDR3 consists of 16 residues. V lost 2 bases to trimming and J lost 4 bases, with 15 bases between them. Here the CDR3 DNA reads TGTGCCAGCAGCCAACGGCCCCAGCCAAGGTACAATGAGCAGTTCTTC. Amino acid sequence: CASSQRPQPRYNEQFF.

This chain connects TRBV5-4 to TRBJ2-3, with 8 bases that match TRBD2. V was pared by 1 base and J by 0 bases, with 1 base of the junction left unmatched. The germline V gene encodes CDR1 SGHNT and CDR2 YYREEE (reference sequence). This CDR3 is 15 amino acids long. CDR3 in amino acids: CASSLRGGSTDTQYF. CDR3 nucleotide sequence: TGTGCCAGCAGCTTGCGGGGGGGTAGCACAGATACGCAGTATTTT.

This chain links TRBV6-1 with TRBJ1-5; tentative D call: TRBD1 (5 bases). Germline V gene lookup returns CDR1 MNHNS and CDR2 SASEGT. This CDR3 spans 14 amino acids. V was pared by 4 bases and J by 0 bases, with 7 bases between. The CDR3 protein is CASSAGISNQPQHF. The CDR3 nucleotides read TGTGCCAGCAGTGCAGGGATTAGCAATCAGCCCCAGCATTTT.

J is TRBJ1-1 and V is TRBV2; possible D gene TRBD1, 6 bases. Per germline, CDR1 SNHLY and CDR2 FYNNEI. The CDR3 has 14 residues. Trimming cost V 8 bases and J 1 base, with 14 bases left between them. The CDR3 protein is CASSYGQSNTEAFF. The CDR3 nucleotides are TGTGCCAGCTCGTACGGACAGTCGAACACTGAAGCTTTCTTT.

In the case of this clone: This specimen includes other DNA sequences encoding the same CDR3. The chain recombines TRBV6-5 with TRBJ1-1; 7 bases map to TRBD1. This CDR3 spans 13 amino acids. Losses at the gene ends were 6 bases for V and 5 bases for J; bases not matched to a gene: 6. The germline gives CDR1 MNHEY, CDR2 SVGAGI. Here the CDR3 reads CASSYQGGTEAFF. In DNA form, the CDR3 reads TGTGCCAGCAGCTACCAGGGGGGGACTGAAGCTTTCTTT.

The rearrangement uses TRBV27 and TRBJ2-3, with D uncertain. The CDR3 totals 11 residues. V was cut by 3 bases and J by 5 bases, with 3 bases left in between. Germline V gives CDR1 MNHEY, CDR2 SMNVEV (reference sequence). The CDR3 sequence is CASSFLDTQYF. DNA of the CDR3: TGTGCCAGCAGTTTTTTAGATACGCAGTATTTT.

The CDR3 DNA reads TGTGCCAGCAGCTTAGCGCTTCCGGGGGGCACGGGCTACACCTTC. Its protein is CASSLALPGGTGYTF. The chain joins TRBV7-9 to TRBJ1-2; D perhaps matches TRBD1 (6 bases). Trimming took off 0 bases at V and 8 bases at J, with 16 bases between the two ends. Germline-derived CDR1 and CDR2 are SEHNR and FQNEAQ (reference sequence). This CDR3 is built from 15 residues.

The chain has TRBV5-1 and TRBJ1-1; D is unclear. Germline CDR1 and CDR2: SGHRS and YFSETQ. The CDR3 totals 14 residues. Trimming removed 0 bases at V and 2 bases at J, with 8 bases between. CDR3 nucleotides: TGCGCCAGCAGCTTGGAGTACTCAAACACTGAAGCTTTCTTT. Amino acid sequence: CASSLEYSNTEAFF.

The chain is built from TRBV7-2 and TRBJ1-1; D not certain. V lost 5 bases to trimming and J lost 4 bases, with 8 bases between them. Germline V CDR1 and CDR2: SGHTA, FQGNSA. The CDR3 contains 12 residues. DNA of the CDR3: TGTGCCAGCAGCCCCGTTGGCACTGAAGCTTTCTTT. Translating it yields CASSPVGTEAFF. The full variable domain, in which reference TRBV7-2 and TRBJ1-1 provide the parts outside the CDR3, is GAGVSQSPSNKVTEKGKDVELRCDPISGHTALYWYRQSLGQGLEFLIYFQGNSAPDKSGLPSDRFSAERTGGSVSTLTIQRTQQEDSAVYLCASSPVGTEAFFGQGTRLTVV.

The chain combines TRBV4-1 with TRBJ1-2; D gene ambiguous. Per germline, CDR1 MGHRA and CDR2 YSYEKL. This CDR3 comprises 18 residues. Between the trimmed V and J ends, which lost 3 bases and 0 bases, there was a span of 20 bases. In DNA form, the CDR3 reads TGCGCCAGCAGCCACCCCAAAGGCGAGGCCTATACTAACTATGGCTACACCTTC. Its protein product is CASSHPKGEAYTNYGYTF.

The chain's CDR3 is CASSASTSGGPTGELFF. As DNA, the CDR3 is TGTGCCAGCAGCGCGAGTACTAGCGGGGGGCCCACCGGGGAGCTGTTTTTT. This chain uses TRBV9 with TRBJ2-2, with 12 nucleotides matching TRBD2. This CDR3 is 17 amino acids long. CDR1 is SGDLS and CDR2 is YYNGEE in the germline V gene. The V segment lost 3 bases and the J segment 4 bases; nucleotides outside the gene matches: 7.

The V and J genes are TRBV6-5 and TRBJ1-1, with D uncertain. This CDR3 has 14 residues. The V gene lost 7 bases and the J gene lost 4 bases, with 16 bases spanning the gap. CDR1 is MNHEY, CDR2 SVGAGI, per germline. CDR3 region: CASTINGESTEAFF. The CDR3 bases are TGTGCCAGCACTATTAACGGGGAGAGCACTGAAGCTTTCTTT.

The chain couples TRBV5-4 to TRBJ2-5, with TRBD1 identical over 9 bases. The trim removed 2 bases at V and 4 bases at J, leaving 6 bases unmatched. CDR3 length equals 15 residues. Germline CDR1 is SGHNT and CDR2 is YYREEE (reference sequence). The CDR3 nucleotides read TGTGCCAGCAGCTTACAGGGGGCTCAAGGAGAGACCCAGTACTTC. Its protein is CASSLQGAQGETQYF.

This clone appeared once. The rearrangement joins TRBV5-1 to TRBJ1-4, with 10 bases lining up with TRBD1. CDR1 and CDR2 from the germline V gene are SGHRS and YFSETQ. V lost 0 bases and J lost 6; bases outside the gene matches: 2. The CDR3 spans 15 residues. Here the CDR3 DNA reads TGCGCCAGCAGCTTGGGGGACAGGGGTCATGAAAAACTGTTTTTT. Its translation is CASSLGDRGHEKLFF.